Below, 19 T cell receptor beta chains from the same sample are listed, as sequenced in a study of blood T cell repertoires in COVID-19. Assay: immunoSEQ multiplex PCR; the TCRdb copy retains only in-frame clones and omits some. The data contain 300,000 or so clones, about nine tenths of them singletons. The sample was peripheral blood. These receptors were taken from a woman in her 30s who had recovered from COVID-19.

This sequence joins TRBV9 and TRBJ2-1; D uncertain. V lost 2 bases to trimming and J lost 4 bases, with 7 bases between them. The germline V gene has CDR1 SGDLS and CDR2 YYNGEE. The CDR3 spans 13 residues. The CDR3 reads CASSVDKYNEQFF. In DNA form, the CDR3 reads TGTGCCAGCAGCGTTGACAAGTACAATGAGCAGTTCTTC.

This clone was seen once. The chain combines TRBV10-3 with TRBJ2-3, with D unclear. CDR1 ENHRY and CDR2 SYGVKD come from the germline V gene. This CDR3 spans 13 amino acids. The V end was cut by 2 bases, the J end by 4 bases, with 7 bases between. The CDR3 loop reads CAISEQDPDTQYF. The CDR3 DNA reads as TGTGCCATCAGTGAGCAGGATCCAGATACGCAGTATTTT.

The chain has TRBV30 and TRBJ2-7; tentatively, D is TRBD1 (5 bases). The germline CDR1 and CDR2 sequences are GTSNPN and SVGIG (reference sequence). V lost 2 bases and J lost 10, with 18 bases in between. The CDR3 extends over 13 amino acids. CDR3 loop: CAWSFGAVVKQYF. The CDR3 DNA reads TGTGCCTGGAGTTTTGGGGCTGTCGTGAAACAGTACTTC.

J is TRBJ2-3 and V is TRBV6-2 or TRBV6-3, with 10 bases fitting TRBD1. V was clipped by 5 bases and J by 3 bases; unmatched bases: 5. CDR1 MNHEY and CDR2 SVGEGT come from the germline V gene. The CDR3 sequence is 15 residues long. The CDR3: CASSTRDRGTDTQYF. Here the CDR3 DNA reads TGTGCCAGCAGTACCCGGGACAGGGGAACAGATACGCAGTATTTT.

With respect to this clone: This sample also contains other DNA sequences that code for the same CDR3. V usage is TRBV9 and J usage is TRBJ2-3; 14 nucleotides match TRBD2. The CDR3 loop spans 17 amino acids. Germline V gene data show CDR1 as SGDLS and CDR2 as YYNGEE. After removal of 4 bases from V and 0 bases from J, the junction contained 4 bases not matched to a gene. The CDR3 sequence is CASSPGLAGGSTDTQYF. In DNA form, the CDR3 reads TGTGCCAGCAGCCCCGGACTAGCGGGGGGTAGCACAGATACGCAGTATTTT. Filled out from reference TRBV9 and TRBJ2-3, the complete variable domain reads DSGVTQTPKHLITATGQRVTLRCSPRSGDLSVYWYQQSLDQGLQFLIQYYNGEERAKGNILERFSAQQFPDLHSELNLSSLELGDSALYFCASSPGLAGGSTDTQYFGPGTRLTVL.

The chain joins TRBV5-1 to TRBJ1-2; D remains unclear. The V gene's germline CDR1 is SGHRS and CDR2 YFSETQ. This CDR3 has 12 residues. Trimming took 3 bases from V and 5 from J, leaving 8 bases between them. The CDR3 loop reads CASSSGIYGYTF. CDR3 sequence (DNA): TGCGCCAGCAGCTCGGGAATTTATGGCTACACCTTC.

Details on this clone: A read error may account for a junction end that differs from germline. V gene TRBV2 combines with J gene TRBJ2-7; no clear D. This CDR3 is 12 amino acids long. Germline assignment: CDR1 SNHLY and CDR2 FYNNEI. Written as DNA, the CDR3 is TGTGCCAGCAGTGAAGCGGTGATGCCAACTCACTTC. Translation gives CASSEAVMPTHF.

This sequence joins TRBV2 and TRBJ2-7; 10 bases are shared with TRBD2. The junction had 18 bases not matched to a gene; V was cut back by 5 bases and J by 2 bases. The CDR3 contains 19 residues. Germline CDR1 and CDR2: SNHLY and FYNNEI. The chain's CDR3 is CASSPGGQYASGGPYEQYF. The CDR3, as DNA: TGTGCCAGCAGTCCGGGGGGACAGTATGCTAGCGGGGGACCCTACGAGCAGTACTTC.

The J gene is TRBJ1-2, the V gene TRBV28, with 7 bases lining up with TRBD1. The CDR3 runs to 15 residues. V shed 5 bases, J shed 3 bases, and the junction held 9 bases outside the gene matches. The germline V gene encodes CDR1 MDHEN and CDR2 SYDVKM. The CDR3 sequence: CASSSDREIDYGYTF. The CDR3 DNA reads TGTGCCAGCAGTAGCGACAGGGAGATTGACTATGGCTACACCTTC.

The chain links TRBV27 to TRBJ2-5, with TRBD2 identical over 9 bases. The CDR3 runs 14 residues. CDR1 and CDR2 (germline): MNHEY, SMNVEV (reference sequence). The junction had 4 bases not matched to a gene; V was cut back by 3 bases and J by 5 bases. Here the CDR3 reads CASSFLAGVETQYF. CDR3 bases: TGTGCCAGCAGTTTCTTAGCGGGGGTCGAGACCCAGTACTTC.

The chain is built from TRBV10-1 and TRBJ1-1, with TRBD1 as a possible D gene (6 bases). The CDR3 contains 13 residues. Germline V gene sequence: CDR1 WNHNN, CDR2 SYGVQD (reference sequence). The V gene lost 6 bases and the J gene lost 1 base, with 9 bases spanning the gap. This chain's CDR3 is CASRATGNTEAFF. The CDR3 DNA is TGCGCCAGCAGGGCGACAGGGAACACTGAAGCTTTCTTT.

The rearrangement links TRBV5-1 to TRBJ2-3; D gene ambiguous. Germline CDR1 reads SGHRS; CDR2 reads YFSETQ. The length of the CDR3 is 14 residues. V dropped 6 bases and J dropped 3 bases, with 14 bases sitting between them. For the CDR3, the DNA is TGCGCCAGCAACCACGGTGCGCCAACAGATACGCAGTATTTT. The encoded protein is CASNHGAPTDTQYF.

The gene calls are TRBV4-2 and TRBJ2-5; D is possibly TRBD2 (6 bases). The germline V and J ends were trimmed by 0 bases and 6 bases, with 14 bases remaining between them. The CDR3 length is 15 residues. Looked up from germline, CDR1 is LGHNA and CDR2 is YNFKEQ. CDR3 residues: CASSQDSLGGQTQYF. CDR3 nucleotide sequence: TGTGCCAGCAGCCAAGATTCGCTGGGAGGACAGACCCAGTACTTC.

The CDR3 nucleotides are TGCGCCAGCAGCCAGGGGGCGATCGGTCAGCCCCAGCATTTT. Translation gives CASSQGAIGQPQHF. The rearrangement uses TRBV5-1 and TRBJ1-5; TRBD1 matches at 8 bases. The CDR3 sequence is 14 residues long. Per germline, CDR1 SGHRS and CDR2 YFSETQ. V was clipped by 4 bases and J by 6 bases; unmatched bases: 6.

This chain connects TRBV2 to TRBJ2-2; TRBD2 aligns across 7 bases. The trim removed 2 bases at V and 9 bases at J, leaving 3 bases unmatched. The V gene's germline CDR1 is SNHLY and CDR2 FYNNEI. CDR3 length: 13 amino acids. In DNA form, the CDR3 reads TGTGCCAGCAGTGAATGGGAGGGCCGGGAGCTGTTTTTT. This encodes CASSEWEGRELFF.

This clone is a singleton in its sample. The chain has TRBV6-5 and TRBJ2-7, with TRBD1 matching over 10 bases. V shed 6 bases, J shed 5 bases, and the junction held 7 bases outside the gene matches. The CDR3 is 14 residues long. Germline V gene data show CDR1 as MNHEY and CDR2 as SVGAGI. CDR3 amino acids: CASRVTGGMDEQYF. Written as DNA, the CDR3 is TGTGCCAGCAGAGTGACAGGGGGCATGGACGAGCAGTACTTC.

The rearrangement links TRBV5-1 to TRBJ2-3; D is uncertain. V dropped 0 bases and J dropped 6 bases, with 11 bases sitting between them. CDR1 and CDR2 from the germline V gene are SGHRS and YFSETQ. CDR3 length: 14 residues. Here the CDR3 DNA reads TGCGCCAGCAGCTTGGGGCGGCGGCGGGATACGCAGTATTTT. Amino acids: CASSLGRRRDTQYF.

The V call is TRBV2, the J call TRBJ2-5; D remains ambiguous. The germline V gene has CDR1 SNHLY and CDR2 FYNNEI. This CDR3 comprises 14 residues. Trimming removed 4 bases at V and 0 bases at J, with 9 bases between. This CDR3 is CASSGRYYQETQYF. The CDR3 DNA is TGTGCCAGCAGTGGGCGGTATTACCAAGAGACCCAGTACTTC.

Here the CDR3 reads CASSRGLAGDYEQYF. The DNA for the CDR3 is TGTGCCAGCTCACGAGGACTAGCGGGGGACTACGAGCAGTACTTC. The chain links TRBV18 to TRBJ2-7; 13 bases map to TRBD2. The V gene's germline CDR1 is KGHSH and CDR2 LQKENI. The CDR3 totals 15 residues. After removal of 4 bases from V and 3 bases from J, the junction contained 3 bases not matched to a gene.